The 8 T cell receptor beta chains below come from one sample, sequenced in a study of beta chain features in type 1 diabetes. Expressed TCRB transcripts were sequenced, since all the RNA that had been isolated was reverse transcribed. Only in-frame clones appear in the TCRdb table, and some are missing; sequencing was by immunoSEQ multiplex PCR. The data show roughly 380,000 clones, with about 20% seen just once and 0.035% to 0.05% held by the top ten. The sample was naive CD4+ T cells from blood. These receptor sequences come from a woman in her late teens or twenties in good health.

The chain links TRBV27 to TRBJ2-2; tentatively, D is TRBD2 (6 bases). V was clipped by 2 bases and J by 7 bases, with 8 bases between them. CDR1 is MNHEY, CDR2 SMNVEV, per germline (reference sequence). The CDR3 sequence is 13 residues long. The DNA for the CDR3 is TGTGCCAGCAGTTTAGGAGGGGTCGGGGAGCTGTTTTTT. Protein sequence: CASSLGGVGELFF.

This clone was detected a few times. The genes are TRBV18 and TRBJ1-3; 11 nucleotides line up with TRBD1. Germline V CDR1 and CDR2: KGHSH, LQKENI. The CDR3 sequence is 17 residues long. With V trimmed by 4 bases and J by 2 bases, 7 bases remained unmatched. The CDR3 DNA reads as TGTGCCAGCTCACTGAGCCGGGACAGGGGGACTGGAAACACCATATATTTT. This codes for CASSLSRDRGTGNTIYF. The whole variable domain, filled in from reference TRBV18 and TRBJ1-3, reads NAGVMQNPRHLVRRRGQEARLRCSPMKGHSHVYWYRQLPEEGLKFMVYLQKENIIDESGMPKERFSAEFPKEGPSILRIQQVVRGDSAAYFCASSLSRDRGTGNTIYFGEGSWLTVV.

This clone was observed a few times. The chain is built from TRBV29-1 and TRBJ2-7, with D perhaps TRBD2 (6 bases). The germline CDR1 and CDR2 sequences are SQVTM and ANQGSEA. The V and J ends lost 4 bases and 3 bases respectively, with 16 bases between them. The CDR3 spans 14 residues. Here the CDR3 reads CSVVVGSGGYEQYF. The CDR3 DNA reads TGCAGCGTTGTTGTCGGTAGCGGAGGCTACGAGCAGTACTTC.

The V call is TRBV11-3, the J call TRBJ2-1; D uncertain. V lost 1 base, J lost 7 bases, and 8 bases lay in between. The length of the CDR3 is 13 residues. Germline V gene data show CDR1 as SGHNT and CDR2 as YENEEA. The CDR3 loop reads CASSLGSENEQFF. The DNA for the CDR3 is TGTGCCAGCAGCTTAGGCTCCGAGAATGAGCAGTTCTTC. The complete variable domain, with remaining parts taken from reference TRBV11-3 and TRBJ2-1, reads EAGVVQSPRYKIIEKKQPVAFWCNPISGHNTLYWYLQNLGQGPELLIRYENEEAVDDSQLPKDRFSAERLKGVDSTLKIQPAELGDSAVYLCASSLGSENEQFFGPGTRLTVL.

The gene calls are TRBV5-1 and TRBJ2-1; maybe TRBD1 (5 bases). The CDR3 loop spans 15 amino acids. The germline V gene has CDR1 SGHRS and CDR2 YFSETQ. V lost 2 bases, J lost 2 bases, and 11 bases lay in between. Here the CDR3 reads CASSFKGLTYNEQFF. DNA of the CDR3: TGCGCCAGCAGCTTCAAGGGGCTAACCTACAATGAGCAGTTCTTC.

The chain couples TRBV29-1 to TRBJ1-5, with 7 bases matching TRBD1. This CDR3 spans 13 amino acids. Germline V CDR1 and CDR2: SQVTM, ANQGSEA. The V and J ends lost 5 bases and 11 bases, in that order; junction bases with no gene match: 12. CDR3 protein: CSVTDRSGRAQHF. CDR3 bases: TGCAGCGTTACGGACAGGTCGGGTAGGGCCCAGCATTTT.

The sample holds a few counts of this clone. The V and J genes are TRBV20-1 and TRBJ2-1; possibly TRBD2 for D (6 bases). The CDR3 is 11 residues long. V lost 2 bases, J lost 9 bases, and 8 bases lay in between. Germline values: CDR1 DFQATT, CDR2 SNEGSKA (reference sequence). The chain's CDR3 is CSARRGGEQFF. The CDR3 DNA sequence: TGCAGTGCTAGACGGGGAGGTGAGCAGTTCTTC.

The V and J genes are TRBV5-1 and TRBJ2-4; D remains ambiguous. The germline CDR1 and CDR2 sequences are SGHRS and YFSETQ. The CDR3 has 14 residues. Trimming removed 0 bases from V and 6 bases from J, with 10 bases in between. Written as DNA, the CDR3 is TGCGCCAGCAGCTTGGGACTCGGCGGAAACATTCAGTACTTC. This codes for CASSLGLGGNIQYF.